This T cell receptor (beta chain) was recovered during a study of blood T cell repertoires in COVID-19. In the study overall: Acute-phase and convalescent COVID-19 samples originated in the United States, Italy and Spain. T cells, B-cell-depleted T cells, or PBMCs provided the cDNA or gDNA that served as material.

Original analysis: Amplification of reference gene primers provided the estimated nucleated cell counts. The assay was immunoSEQ multiplex PCR, and TCRdb's table has in-frame clones only and misses some. The D gene and trimming were derived from the DNA, and the V and J assignments and clone size from that table. Of around 30,000 clones listed, 93% are singletons. CDR3 size: 17 residues. With 5 bases removed from V and 0 bases from J, the gap between germline ends came to 20 bases. The V gene's germline CDR1 is SGHAT and CDR2 FQNNGV. The chain couples TRBV11-2 to TRBJ2-7; D might be TRBD1 (5 bases). The clonotype originates from a male donor with active COVID-19. Sequencing used peripheral blood. The CDR3 loop reads CASSPISRQMNSYEQYF. CDR3 coding DNA: TGTGCCAGCAGCCCCATAAGTAGACAGATGAACTCCTACGAGCAGTACTTC.